This T cell receptor beta chain was sequenced for a study of blood T cell repertoires in COVID-19. Looking at the study overall: Material from acute and convalescent COVID-19 was sourced from the United States, Italy and Spain. PBMCs, B-cell-depleted T cells, or T cells provided the cDNA or gDNA that made up the material.

Germline loops: CDR1 SGHRS, CDR2 YFSETQ. The V and J ends lost 4 bases and 4 bases respectively, with 8 bases between them. This CDR3 contains 12 residues. Original methodology: Estimated nucleated cell counts came from reference gene primer amplification. TCRdb keeps only in-frame clones here, not all; method: immunoSEQ multiplex PCR. V and J calls and clone size are given by that table; D and trimming were obtained from the DNA. The sample includes about 44,000 clones, 89% of them seen just once. This sequence was found in a man between 65 and 80 years old with active COVID-19. The sequenced material came from peripheral blood. V and J are TRBV5-1 and TRBJ1-2; no definite D call. CDR3 sequence (DNA): TGCGCCAGCAGCCCAGACACCTATGGCTACACCTTC. Its protein product is CASSPDTYGYTF.